The clone carrying this T cell receptor beta chain came up many times. What it binds is not known. This sample was included in a study of T cells in Graves' hyperthyroidism and ophthalmopathy. Study-level findings and limits: Ophthalmopathy was told apart from stable hyperthyroidism by a 13 V-J model. Most thyroid clonotypes with frequency above 0.001 were detected in blood.

Enrolled ophthalmopathy patients presented with a Clinical Activity Score of at least 3, a NOSPECS grade of at least 4, and disease duration under 3 months. Researchers barred patients who had uncontrolled infection, other autoimmune disease, pregnancy or lactation. Using RNA transcripts as the source, TCR beta CDR3 regions were amplified. First-round RT-PCR of the TCR CDR3 relied on the HTBI primer set. TCRdb recomputed calls from the multiplex PCR reads with MiXCR, one row per CDR3 protein. Seen here are a few hundred thousand distinct CDR3 sequences, roughly an eighth observed once, and the top ten hold 34%. J was trimmed by 1 base and V by 7 bases; bases with no gene match: 4. This CDR3 has 13 residues. CDR1 and CDR2 from the germline V gene are SQVTM and ANQGSEA.

V is TRBV29-1 and J is TRBJ2-1; TRBD2 matches 7 bases. This TCR was sampled from a woman in her thirties or forties with Graves' ophthalmopathy. The sample comprised blood. CDR3 sequence (DNA): TGCAGCGCGTCTAGCGGATCCTACAATGAGCAGTTCTTC. It codes for CSASSGSYNEQFF.